The subject of this entry is one T cell receptor beta chain. Different DNA sequences within this sample yield the same CDR3. The sample is drawn from a study of blood T cell repertoires in COVID-19. The V gene's germline CDR1 is MGHRA and CDR2 YSYEKL. This CDR3 has 13 residues. Trimming removed 1 base from V and 0 bases from J, with 2 bases in between. In the source study's methods: Researchers report that nucleated cell counts were estimated from reference gene primer amplification. Using immunoSEQ multiplex PCR, the repertoire was profiled, and TCRdb retains in-frame clones only, with some absent. D and trimming were read from the DNA, whereas the V and J calls and clone size are those reported in that table. The sample contains about 230,000 clones, around 80% of which appear only once.

The receptor's source is a man aged 35-49 years with active or convalescent COVID-19. Sequencing input: peripheral blood. The chain uses TRBV4-1 and TRBJ2-3; D remains unclear. CDR3 amino acids: CASSQASTDTQYF. CDR3 nucleotide sequence: TGCGCCAGCAGCCAAGCTAGCACAGATACGCAGTATTTT.